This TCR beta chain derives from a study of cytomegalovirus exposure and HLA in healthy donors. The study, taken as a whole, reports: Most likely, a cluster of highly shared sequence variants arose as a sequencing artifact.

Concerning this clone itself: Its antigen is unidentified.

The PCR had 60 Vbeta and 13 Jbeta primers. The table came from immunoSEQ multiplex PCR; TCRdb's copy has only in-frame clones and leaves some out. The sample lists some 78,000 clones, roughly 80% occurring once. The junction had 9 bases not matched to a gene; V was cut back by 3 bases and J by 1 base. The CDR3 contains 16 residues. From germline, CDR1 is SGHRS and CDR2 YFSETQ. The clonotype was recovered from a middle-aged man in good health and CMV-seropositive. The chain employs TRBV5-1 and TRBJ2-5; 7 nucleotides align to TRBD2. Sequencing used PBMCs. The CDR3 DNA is TGCGCCAGCAGCTCAGCCTCAAGCGGGGCCCAAGAGACCCAGTACTTC. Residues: CASSSASSGAQETQYF.